This TCR beta chain appears in the sequencing data of a study of blood T cell repertoires in COVID-19. Study background: Collection of acute and convalescent COVID-19 samples took place in the United States, Italy and Spain. T cells, B-cell-depleted T cells, or PBMCs supplied cDNA or gDNA.

Trimming took 1 base from V and 6 from J, leaving 16 bases between them. The CDR3 runs 15 residues. Germline V gene data show CDR1 as SGHKS and CDR2 as YYEKEE (reference sequence). In the authors' workflow: Reference gene primer amplification yielded estimated nucleated cell counts. Repertoires were generated with immunoSEQ multiplex PCR, while TCRdb's copy carries only in-frame clones and drops some. For V, J and clone size, that table is used; D and trimming come from the DNA. The sample contains 120,000 or so clones, 65% to 90% of which appear only once. This sequence joins TRBV5-5 and TRBJ1-2; D might be TRBD1 (5 bases). The sequenced sample consisted of peripheral blood. This clonotype was obtained from a man older than 75 with active or convalescent COVID-19. The CDR3 here is CASSLMWGARHGYTF. Written as DNA, the CDR3 is TGTGCCAGCAGCTTGATGTGGGGCGCTCGTCATGGCTACACCTTC.